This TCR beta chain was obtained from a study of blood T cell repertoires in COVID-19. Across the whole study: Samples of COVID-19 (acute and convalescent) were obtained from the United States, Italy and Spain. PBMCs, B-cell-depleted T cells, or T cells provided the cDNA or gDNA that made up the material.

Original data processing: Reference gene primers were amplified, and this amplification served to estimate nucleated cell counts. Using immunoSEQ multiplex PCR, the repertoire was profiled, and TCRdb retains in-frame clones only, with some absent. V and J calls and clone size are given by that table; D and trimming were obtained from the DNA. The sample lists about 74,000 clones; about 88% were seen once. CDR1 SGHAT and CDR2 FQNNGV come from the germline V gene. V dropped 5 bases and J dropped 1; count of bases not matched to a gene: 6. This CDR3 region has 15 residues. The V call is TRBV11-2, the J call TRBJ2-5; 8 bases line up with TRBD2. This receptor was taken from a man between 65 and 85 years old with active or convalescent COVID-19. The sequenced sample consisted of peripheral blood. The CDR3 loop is CASSRRRGAQETQYF. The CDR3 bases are TGTGCCAGCAGCCGGCGGCGGGGGGCCCAAGAGACCCAGTACTTC.